This T cell receptor (beta chain) was identified during a study of response to subunit inactivated influenza vaccine. TCRdb re-derived calls from the RT-PCR reads in MiXCR, one entry per CDR3 protein. This table holds about 780,000 distinct CDR3 sequences, approximately 18% found once. Per germline, CDR1 SGHKS and CDR2 YYEKEE (reference sequence). The germline V and J ends were trimmed by 4 bases and 0 bases, with 17 bases remaining between them. The CDR3 spans 16 residues. On this clonotype: Its antigen is still unknown.

Overall study findings and caveats: Authors suggested seasonal influenza vaccinations each recruit few new T cells.

J is TRBJ2-7 and V is TRBV5-5; D perhaps matches TRBD2 (6 bases). This receptor was obtained from a man between 45 and 60 years old who received an inactivated influenza vaccine. Sequencing used PBMCs from blood, obtained roughly 5 days after vaccination. CDR3 in DNA: TGTGCCAGCAGCCGGAGGGAGTCGACAGTCTCCTACGAGCAGTACTTC. It encodes CASSRRESTVSYEQYF.